What follows are 22 T cell receptor beta chains derived from one specimen sequenced in a study of cytomegalovirus exposure and HLA in healthy donors. Use of 60 Vbeta and 13 Jbeta primers characterized the PCR. Sequencing was performed with immunoSEQ multiplex PCR; in TCRdb, only in-frame clones are kept and a portion is missing. The sample carries roughly 100,000 clones, approximately 60% recorded once. The sequenced sample was PBMCs. The receptors originated from a woman aged 50 to 60 in good health and CMV-seropositive.

This rearrangement joins TRBV6-5 to TRBJ2-6; TRBD1 might be the D (6 bases). The V and J ends lost 5 bases and 6 bases respectively, with 11 bases between them. This CDR3 is 14 amino acids long. Germline-derived CDR1 and CDR2 are MNHEY and SVGAGI. CDR3 protein: CASSPQGLANVLTF. DNA for the CDR3: TGTGCCAGCAGTCCCCAGGGGCTGGCCAACGTCCTGACTTTC.

CDR3 bases: TGTGCCAGCAGCTTAGTGGCAGGGGAGCATGGCTACACCTTC. It specifies CASSLVAGEHGYTF. This chain connects TRBV7-2 to TRBJ1-2, with D possibly being TRBD1 (6 bases). V lost 1 base and J 6 bases, leaving 12 bases between the germline ends. The CDR3 extends over 14 amino acids. CDR1 is SGHTA and CDR2 is FQGNSA in the germline V gene.

The chain recombines TRBV7-8 with TRBJ1-2, with a possible D match to TRBD1 (5 bases). From germline, CDR1 is SGHVS and CDR2 FQNEAQ. This CDR3 contains 14 residues. Trimming removed 1 base at V and 3 bases at J, with 9 bases between. Here the CDR3 reads CASSLVEGDYGYTF. The CDR3 DNA reads TGTGCCAGCAGCTTAGTAGAAGGGGACTATGGCTACACCTTC.

The gene calls are TRBV11-2 and TRBJ1-3, with D maybe TRBD1 (6 bases). V lost 0 bases and J 2 bases, leaving 8 bases between the germline ends. Germline V gene lookup returns CDR1 SGHAT and CDR2 FQNNGV. This CDR3 is 15 amino acids long. The CDR3 region is CASSLDRGPGNTIYF. The DNA of the CDR3 is TGTGCCAGCAGCTTAGACAGGGGACCTGGAAACACCATATATTTT. The full variable domain, in which reference TRBV11-2 and TRBJ1-3 provide the parts outside the CDR3, is EAGVAQSPRYKIIEKRQSVAFWCNPISGHATLYWYQQILGQGPKLLIQFQNNGVVDDSQLPKDRFSAERLKGVDSTLKIQPAKLEDSAVYLCASSLDRGPGNTIYFGEGSWLTVV.

This rearrangement joins TRBV5-8 to TRBJ2-3, with D maybe TRBD2 (5 bases). The germline V gene has CDR1 SGHTS and CDR2 YDEGEE. The CDR3 length is 15 residues. V gave up 2 bases and J gave up 4 bases, with 14 bases separating them. For the CDR3, the DNA is TGTGCCAGCAGCTTTTCTCCGGGTAGCGCAGATACGCAGTATTTT. This gives the protein CASSFSPGSADTQYF.

The chain joins TRBV28 to TRBJ1-1; D is undetermined. V dropped 5 bases and J dropped 1 base, with 14 bases sitting between them. Germline V gene sequence: CDR1 MDHEN, CDR2 SYDVKM. This CDR3 has 15 residues. DNA for the CDR3: TGTGCCAGCAGTCCAATTCACAAAAGGAACACTGAAGCTTTCTTT. Protein product: CASSPIHKRNTEAFF. Drawing the rest from reference TRBV28 and TRBJ1-1, the complete variable domain is DVKVTQSSRYLVKRTGEKVFLECVQDMDHENMFWYRQDPGLGLRLIYFSYDVKMKEKGDIPEGYSVSREKKERFSLILESASTNQTSMYLCASSPIHKRNTEAFFGQGTRLTVV.

The chain couples TRBV9 to TRBJ2-7; 9 bases match TRBD2. The CDR3 runs to 15 residues. Germline values: CDR1 SGDLS, CDR2 YYNGEE. The V and J ends lost 0 bases and 3 bases, in that order; junction bases with no gene match: 4. In nucleotides, the CDR3 is TGTGCCAGCAGCGTAGGTAGCGGGGGTGGCTACGAGCAGTACTTC. It is translated as CASSVGSGGGYEQYF.

This clone is a singleton in its sample. CDR3 residues: CASSLRTGKTNEKLFF. DNA for the CDR3: TGTGCCAGCAGCTTAAGGACAGGCAAGACTAATGAAAAACTGTTTTTT. The rearrangement links TRBV7-9 to TRBJ1-4, with 7 bases fitting TRBD1. This CDR3 has 16 amino acids. Trimming removed 2 bases from V and 2 bases from J; junction bases left unmatched: 5. CDR1 is SEHNR, CDR2 FQNEAQ, per germline (reference sequence).

The chain links TRBV18 to TRBJ2-4; TRBD1 aligns across 7 bases. This CDR3 has 16 amino acids. V lost 3 bases to trimming and J lost 3 bases; unmatched junction nucleotides: 8. Germline loops: CDR1 KGHSH, CDR2 LQKENI. The DNA for the CDR3 is TGTGCCAGCTCACCCGAGACAGGGTTGGGCAAAAACATTCAGTACTTC. Its translation: CASSPETGLGKNIQYF.

This clone was observed a single time. This chain links TRBV28 with TRBJ1-4; 8 bases line up with TRBD1. The CDR3 totals 12 residues. V shed 8 bases, J shed 8 bases, and the junction held 4 bases outside the gene matches. The germline V gene encodes CDR1 MDHEN and CDR2 SYDVKM. The CDR3 loop is CASGQGWEKLFF. The CDR3 DNA is TGTGCCAGCGGACAGGGTTGGGAAAAACTGTTTTTT. Together with reference TRBV28 and TRBJ1-4, the CDR3 gives the full variable domain: DVKVTQSSRYLVKRTGEKVFLECVQDMDHENMFWYRQDPGLGLRLIYFSYDVKMKEKGDIPEGYSVSREKKERFSLILESASTNQTSMYLCASGQGWEKLFFGSGTQLSVL.

V usage is TRBV5-1 and J usage is TRBJ2-2; 7 nucleotides line up with TRBD2. The V gene end was trimmed by 0 bases and the J gene end by 1 base; junction bases not matched to a gene: 3. Germline V gene data show CDR1 as SGHRS and CDR2 as YFSETQ. This CDR3 spans 16 amino acids. CDR3 sequence (DNA): TGCGCCAGCAGCTTGGTCATAGCGGGGAACACCGGGGAGCTGTTTTTT. Its translation: CASSLVIAGNTGELFF.

This chain connects TRBV19 to TRBJ2-7; D perhaps matches TRBD1 (5 bases). This CDR3 comprises 15 residues. V gave up 3 bases and J gave up 0 bases, with 12 bases separating them. Per the germline V gene, CDR1 is LNHDA and CDR2 is SQIVND (reference sequence). The chain's CDR3 is CASSIYPDSSYEQYF. In nucleotides, the CDR3 is TGTGCCAGTAGTATTTATCCAGACAGCTCCTACGAGCAGTACTTC.

This clone was seen a few times. The rearrangement links TRBV6-5 to TRBJ2-7; 9 nucleotides match TRBD1. The V and J ends lost 4 bases and 2 bases, in that order; junction bases with no gene match: 6. This CDR3 is built from 15 residues. CDR1 and CDR2 from the germline V gene are MNHEY and SVGAGI. The CDR3 here is CASSSPGQGAYEQYF. The CDR3 DNA reads as TGTGCCAGCAGTTCGCCGGGACAGGGTGCCTACGAGCAGTACTTC.

The chain combines TRBV2 with TRBJ1-5; D call uncertain. V lost 3 bases and J 7 bases, leaving 10 bases between the germline ends. The CDR3 consists of 13 residues. Germline values: CDR1 SNHLY, CDR2 FYNNEI. The CDR3 here is CASSEGSGQPQHF. The CDR3 DNA reads as TGTGCCAGCAGTGAGGGTTCAGGCCAGCCCCAGCATTTT.

In this sample, this clone turned up once. The chain uses TRBV6-1 and TRBJ1-2; D gene ambiguous. CDR3 length equals 14 residues. V was cut by 7 bases and J by 4 bases, with 16 bases left in between. Germline V CDR1 and CDR2: MNHNS, SASEGT. As DNA, the CDR3 is TGTGCCAGCACCCAAGAAGAGGGCAGCTATGGCTACACCTTC. Translating gives CASTQEEGSYGYTF.

The V gene is TRBV28, the J gene TRBJ1-5, with D tentatively TRBD1 (6 bases). V gave up 3 bases and J gave up 0 bases, with 9 bases separating them. The germline V gene encodes CDR1 MDHEN and CDR2 SYDVKM. CDR3 length: 15 residues. The CDR3 protein is CASSFRQVSNQPQHF. CDR3 in DNA: TGTGCCAGCAGTTTCAGACAGGTTAGCAATCAGCCCCAGCATTTT.

The V call is TRBV5-1, the J call TRBJ2-5; TRBD1 is a possible D gene (6 bases). The CDR3 spans 14 residues. V lost 4 bases to trimming and J lost 7 bases, with 17 bases between them. Germline loops: CDR1 SGHRS, CDR2 YFSETQ. CDR3 region: CASSAVIGGGTQYF. CDR3 DNA: TGCGCCAGCAGCGCGGTCATAGGGGGTGGGACCCAGTACTTC.

The chain combines TRBV7-2 with TRBJ2-5; D is possibly TRBD1 (6 bases). Trimming left V 5 bases short and J 7 bases short, with 17 bases between. The CDR3 sequence is 14 residues long. Per the germline V gene, CDR1 is SGHTA and CDR2 is FQGNSA. The CDR3 DNA reads as TGTGCCAGCAGCCCGAGGACAGCCGAGGGGACCCAGTACTTC. This translates into CASSPRTAEGTQYF.

This sequence joins TRBV6-5 and TRBJ1-1, with 10 bases that match TRBD1. V shed 2 bases, J shed 5 bases, and the junction held 8 bases outside the gene matches. CDR3 length: 16 amino acids. Germline V gene sequence: CDR1 MNHEY, CDR2 SVGAGI. CDR3 coding DNA: TGTGCCAGCAGTTACACGACAGGGGGCTTCAGGACTGAAGCTTTCTTT. Encoded protein: CASSYTTGGFRTEAFF.

A remark on this clone: Mismatch with germline at one junction end may stem from a read error. The chain has TRBV11-2 and TRBJ2-1; 10 nucleotides agree with TRBD1. This CDR3 contains 15 residues. The germline CDR1 and CDR2 sequences are SGHAT and FQNNGV. Here the CDR3 reads CTSSLEPGQGLEQFF. CDR3 in DNA: TGTACCAGCAGCTTAGAGCCGGGACAGGGGCTAGAGCAGTTCTTC.

The rearrangement uses TRBV27 and TRBJ2-6; D remains ambiguous. CDR1 and CDR2 from the germline V gene are MNHEY and SMNVEV (reference sequence). This CDR3 is 15 amino acids long. Trimming took off 1 base at V and 0 bases at J, with 4 bases between the two ends. The CDR3 region has the DNA TGTGCCAGCAGTTTATGGAGCTCTGGGGCCAACGTCCTGACTTTC. Residues: CASSLWSSGANVLTF.

The V and J genes are TRBV6-1 and TRBJ1-2; possible D gene TRBD1, 6 bases. Germline V gene lookup returns CDR1 MNHNS and CDR2 SASEGT. Trimming removed 7 bases at V and 6 bases at J, with 12 bases between. This CDR3 comprises 12 residues. CDR3 coding DNA: TGTGCCAGCACCACTACAGGGAATGGCTACACCTTC. It specifies CASTTTGNGYTF.